These 25 T cell receptor beta chains were sequenced from one sample in a study of blood T cell repertoires in COVID-19. The table came from immunoSEQ multiplex PCR; TCRdb's copy has only in-frame clones and leaves some out. The sample lists more than 85,000 clones, 76% seen once, with approximately 3.9% in the top ten. Sample: peripheral blood. The receptors here all came from a woman aged 80 or older with acute or convalescent COVID-19.

The chain employs TRBV5-1 and TRBJ1-1; possibly TRBD1 for D (6 bases). V lost 0 bases, J lost 4 bases, and 16 bases lay in between. Germline V gene data show CDR1 as SGHRS and CDR2 as YFSETQ. The CDR3 loop spans 16 amino acids. CDR3 residues: CASSLAFVGARTEAFF. The DNA for the CDR3 is TGCGCCAGCAGCTTGGCGTTTGTGGGGGCGCGCACTGAAGCTTTCTTT.

With respect to this clone: Other DNA sequences in this specimen translate into the identical CDR3. The CDR3 region has the DNA TGTGCCAGCAGTTTATTGACTTGGGGCGTGCGGAAGGGGGGGGAGACCCAGTACTTC. This gives the protein CASSLLTWGVRKGGETQYF. The chain carries TRBV28 and TRBJ2-5, with D perhaps matching TRBD2 (7 bases). This CDR3 is built from 19 residues. The germline gives CDR1 MDHEN, CDR2 SYDVKM. Trimming stripped 1 base from V and 5 bases from J, with 26 bases between.

This clone was seen a handful of times. The gene calls are TRBV11-2 and TRBJ2-7; 10 nucleotides match TRBD1. Germline V CDR1 and CDR2: SGHAT, FQNNGV. This CDR3 contains 14 residues. J lost 4 bases, V lost 5 bases, and 5 bases had no gene match. As DNA, the CDR3 is TGTGCCAGCAGCCACGGACAGGGGGATTACGAGCAGTACTTC. Amino acids: CASSHGQGDYEQYF.

CDR3 in amino acids: CASSAGTGGFYGYTF. The CDR3 DNA reads TGTGCCAGCAGCGCCGGGACAGGGGGCTTCTATGGCTACACCTTC. The genes are TRBV9 and TRBJ1-2, with 12 bases lining up with TRBD1. Trimming at V came to 3 bases and at J to 4 bases, leaving 4 bases not matched to a gene. The CDR3 sequence is 15 residues long. Per germline, CDR1 SGDLS and CDR2 YYNGEE.

The rearrangement uses TRBV19 and TRBJ1-4; no firm D call. Trimming took 4 bases from V and 3 from J, leaving 9 bases between them. The length of the CDR3 is 14 residues. CDR1 and CDR2 (germline): LNHDA, SQIVND (reference sequence). This CDR3 is CASSTLRANEKLFF. The DNA of the CDR3 is TGTGCCAGTAGTACTTTGAGGGCTAATGAAAAACTGTTTTTT.

The chain couples TRBV25-1 to TRBJ2-7; perhaps TRBD1 as D (6 bases). Germline CDR1 reads MGHDK; CDR2 reads SYGVNS. This CDR3 spans 13 amino acids. The DNA for the CDR3 is TGTGTCACAAGTAGAGGACAGTCCTACGAGCAGTACTTC. It translates to CVTSRGQSYEQYF.

The rearrangement uses TRBV6-1 and TRBJ2-5, with TRBD2 matching 10 bases. This CDR3 comprises 15 residues. The trim removed 8 bases at V and 4 bases at J, leaving 10 bases unmatched. Germline CDR1 and CDR2: MNHNS and SASEGT. The CDR3 here is CASFPSGGAGETQYF. The CDR3 DNA follows: TGTGCCAGCTTCCCGAGCGGGGGGGCCGGAGAGACCCAGTACTTC.

This clone was seen once. This sequence joins TRBV29-1 and TRBJ1-1; no clear D. CDR1 SQVTM and CDR2 ANQGSEA come from the germline V gene. The CDR3 is made up of 14 amino acids. The V end was cut by 4 bases, the J end by 3 bases, with 15 bases between. This chain's CDR3 is CSVGKTGMDTEAFF. The CDR3 region has the DNA TGCAGCGTTGGTAAAACGGGTATGGACACTGAAGCTTTCTTT.

The chain is built from TRBV11-2 and TRBJ1-6, with D possibly TRBD1 on 5 matching bases. Germline V lookup: CDR1 SGHAT, CDR2 FQNNGV. The length of the CDR3 is 16 residues. V shed 4 bases and J shed 9 bases, with 19 bases lying between them. The CDR3 loop is CASSSYQGPGGSPLHF. The CDR3 bases are TGTGCCAGCAGCTCGTACCAGGGTCCCGGGGGTTCACCCCTCCACTTT.

The DNA for the CDR3 is TGTGCCAGCAGCCAAGGGACAGTAGACACCTACGAGCAGTACTTC. Translating it yields CASSQGTVDTYEQYF. The rearrangement joins TRBV4-2 to TRBJ2-7; a possible D gene is TRBD1 (6 bases). Germline V gene sequence: CDR1 LGHNA, CDR2 YNFKEQ. The CDR3 runs to 15 residues. V lost 1 base and J lost 2, with 12 bases in between.

This clone was seen a few times. CDR3 nucleotides: TGTGCCGCAGAGGACAGGGGGAAGAAAAACTATGGCTACACCTTC. It is translated as CAAEDRGKKNYGYTF. The V call is TRBV10-3, the J call TRBJ1-2; TRBD1 agrees at 10 bases. Germline V gene lookup returns CDR1 ENHRY and CDR2 SYGVKD. Trimming at V came to 11 bases and at J to 2 bases, leaving 11 bases not matched to a gene. The CDR3 length is 15 residues.

In DNA, the CDR3 is TGTGCCAGCAGTTTTCCTCTGAGCGGGAGTACCACAGATACGCAGTATTTT. Translating it yields CASSFPLSGSTTDTQYF. The chain combines TRBV2 with TRBJ2-3; 8 bases map to TRBD2. Trimming cost V 5 bases and J 2 bases; bases outside gene matches: 12. Germline CDR1 is SNHLY and CDR2 is FYNNEI. The CDR3 extends over 17 amino acids.

This rearrangement joins TRBV2 to TRBJ1-5; D possibly corresponds to TRBD1 (6 bases). Trimming shortened V by 6 bases and J by 3 bases, and 9 bases separated the two germline ends. The V gene's germline CDR1 is SNHLY and CDR2 FYNNEI. The CDR3 is 13 amino acids. The CDR3 here is CASRTGINQPQHF. CDR3 coding DNA: TGTGCCAGCAGGACAGGCATCAATCAGCCCCAGCATTTT. The full variable domain, rest sourced from reference TRBV2 and TRBJ1-5, is EPEVTQTPSHQVTQMGQEVILRCVPISNHLYFYWYRQILGQKVEFLVSFYNNEISEKSEIFDDQFSVERPDGSNFTLKIRSTKLEDSAMYFCASRTGINQPQHFGDGTRLSIL.

The J gene is TRBJ2-5, the V gene TRBV5-1; D might be TRBD2 (5 bases). Trimming pared 4 bases from V and 1 base from J, leaving 17 bases between. The CDR3 consists of 16 residues. Germline V lookup: CDR1 SGHRS, CDR2 YFSETQ. The CDR3 sequence is CASSRTHRGSQETQYF. The CDR3 coding sequence is TGCGCCAGCAGCCGTACCCATCGCGGGTCCCAAGAGACCCAGTACTTC.

The V call is TRBV3-1 (or the pseudogene TRBV3-2), the J call TRBJ1-2; possible D gene TRBD1, 6 bases. The germline V and J ends were trimmed by 5 bases and 6 bases, with 10 bases remaining between them. The CDR3 spans 12 residues. Germline CDR1 reads LGHDT; CDR2 reads YNNKEL (reference sequence). CDR3 bases: TGTGCCAGCAGCTCACAGGGAAATGGCTACACCTTC. This translates into CASSSQGNGYTF.

The CDR3 loop reads CASRPDREANYGYTF. The CDR3 region has the DNA TGTGCCAGCAGACCCGACAGGGAGGCTAACTATGGCTACACCTTC. The chain joins TRBV11-2 to TRBJ1-2; 7 nucleotides agree with TRBD1. The V segment lost 6 bases and the J segment 0 bases; nucleotides outside the gene matches: 7. The CDR3 covers 15 residues. Germline V gene data show CDR1 as SGHAT and CDR2 as FQNNGV.

The V and J genes are TRBV7-2 and TRBJ2-1; possibly TRBD1 for D (5 bases). Germline lookup yields CDR1 SGHTA and CDR2 FQGNSA. CDR3 length: 15 amino acids. Trimming stripped 4 bases from V and 6 bases from J, with 16 bases between. Here the CDR3 DNA reads TGTGCCAGCAGCTCCCAGGGTATGGACCTCAATGAGCAGTTCTTC. As protein: CASSSQGMDLNEQFF.

The genes are TRBV27 and TRBJ2-1; tentatively, D is TRBD2 (6 bases). CDR3 size: 15 residues. V gave up 3 bases and J gave up 0 bases, with 9 bases separating them. Germline V gene sequence: CDR1 MNHEY, CDR2 SMNVEV (reference sequence). CDR3 amino acids: CASSLEGTSYNEQFF. The CDR3 coding sequence is TGTGCCAGCAGTTTGGAGGGGACCTCCTACAATGAGCAGTTCTTC.

The chain combines TRBV5-8 with TRBJ1-2, with D tentatively TRBD1 (5 bases). Germline CDR1 and CDR2: SGHTS and YDEGEE. The CDR3 runs 13 residues. V was clipped by 4 bases and J by 7 bases, with 14 bases between them. The CDR3 nucleotides read TGTGCCAGCAGCCCGGACACCTTGGGTGGCTACACCTTC. Its translation: CASSPDTLGGYTF.

The chain combines TRBV29-1 with TRBJ2-3; D call uncertain. The CDR3 runs to 14 residues. CDR1 SQVTM and CDR2 ANQGSEA come from the germline V gene. Trimming shortened V by 2 bases and J by 4 bases, and 13 bases separated the two germline ends. This CDR3 is CSVEYRLEADTQYF. As DNA, the CDR3 is TGCAGCGTTGAATACCGATTAGAGGCAGATACGCAGTATTTT.

This clone has more than one count but fewer than ten. This chain joins TRBV11-3 and TRBJ1-1; D is ambiguous. This CDR3 is built from 13 residues. Germline lookup yields CDR1 SGHNT and CDR2 YENEEA. Between the trimmed V and J ends, which lost 4 bases and 4 bases, there was a span of 10 bases. The CDR3 DNA reads TGTGCCAGCAGCTGGACGGGAGGCACTGAAGCTTTCTTT. It codes for CASSWTGGTEAFF. Together with reference TRBV11-3 and TRBJ1-1, the CDR3 gives the full variable domain: EAGVVQSPRYKIIEKKQPVAFWCNPISGHNTLYWYLQNLGQGPELLIRYENEEAVDDSQLPKDRFSAERLKGVDSTLKIQPAELGDSAVYLCASSWTGGTEAFFGQGTRLTVV.

The chain uses TRBV7-2 and TRBJ1-1, with D perhaps TRBD1 (5 bases). The length of the CDR3 is 14 residues. V lost 5 bases to trimming and J lost 3 bases, with 13 bases between them. CDR1 is SGHTA and CDR2 is FQGNSA in the germline V gene. The CDR3 is CASSLFPRDTEAFF. CDR3 sequence (DNA): TGTGCCAGCAGCCTCTTCCCCAGGGACACTGAAGCTTTCTTT.

CDR3 coding DNA: TGTGCCAGCAGCCAAGATATGGGAGGTTGGGAACGAGGCTACACCTTC. Translating gives CASSQDMGGWERGYTF. The chain recombines TRBV3-1 (or the pseudogene TRBV3-2) with TRBJ1-2; the D is unclear. The germline gives CDR1 LGHDT, CDR2 YNNKEL (reference sequence). CDR3 size: 16 residues. Between the trimmed V and J ends, which lost 0 bases and 8 bases, there was a span of 19 bases.

The V and J genes are TRBV3-1 (or the pseudogene TRBV3-2) and TRBJ1-6; possible D gene TRBD1, 6 bases. The CDR3 runs to 15 residues. Trimming shortened V by 0 bases and J by 4 bases, and 7 bases separated the two germline ends. CDR1 and CDR2 from the germline V gene are LGHDT and YNNKEL (reference sequence). In DNA form, the CDR3 reads TGTGCCAGCAGCCAAGAAGGACAGTATAATTCACCCCTCCACTTT. It codes for CASSQEGQYNSPLHF.

The chain has TRBV9 and TRBJ2-2; no definite D call. Between the trimmed V and J ends, which lost 0 bases and 5 bases, there was a span of 8 bases. CDR1 SGDLS and CDR2 YYNGEE come from the germline V gene. The CDR3 totals 14 residues. CDR3 nucleotide sequence: TGTGCCAGCAGCGTAGCCGAGACAACCGGGGAGCTGTTTTTT. Amino acid sequence: CASSVAETTGELFF. Together with reference TRBV9 and TRBJ2-2, the CDR3 gives the full variable domain: DSGVTQTPKHLITATGQRVTLRCSPRSGDLSVYWYQQSLDQGLQFLIQYYNGEERAKGNILERFSAQQFPDLHSELNLSSLELGDSALYFCASSVAETTGELFFGEGSRLTVL.